This TCR beta chain was identified during a study of OX40 agonist ivuxolimab in advanced cancers. This clone was observed a few times. Its antigen is still unknown. This likely stems from a read error, as it lies one base from a far larger clone. Produced via immunoSEQ multiplex PCR; TCRdb's table is partial and in-frame only. The sample carries tens of thousands of clones, 70% to 90% recorded once. Patients were excluded for autoimmune disease history or systemic immunosuppression. The CDR3 is 13 residues long. Study outcomes and limitations: At 0.1-3.0 mg/kg, partial responders had clonal expansion among the lowest observed. Among some nonresponders, normalized T-cell clonal expansion was also low. CD8+ T cells were the subset that, on average, had more expanded clones than CD4+.

Source: CD4+ or CD8+ T cells sorted from blood, taken in a trial of the OX40 agonist ivuxolimab. The chain combines TRBV1 with TRBJ1-5. TRBV1 is listed as a pseudogene. The sequence came from an adult with an advanced solid tumor such as melanoma, head and neck, liver or kidney cancer. The CDR3 region has the DNA TGCACCAGCAGCCAAGAAAGCGATCAGCCCCAGCATTTT. Protein product: CTSSQESDQPQHF.